The T cell receptor beta chain described here comes from a study of long-term antiretroviral therapy in people with HIV. They ran version v3.0 of the immunoSEQ assay at survey level. Repertoires were generated with immunoSEQ multiplex PCR, while TCRdb's copy carries only in-frame clones and drops some. The profile shows roughly 20,000 clones, more than 75% of them singletons. In germline, CDR1 is SEHNR, CDR2 FQNEAQ (reference sequence). This CDR3 region has 16 residues. The V and J ends lost 5 bases and 4 bases, in that order; junction bases with no gene match: 6. Until DNA extraction, the samples held between about 1-10 million cryopreserved PBMC.

The sequenced sample was unsorted PBMCs, obtained 2.3 years after starting antiretroviral therapy. The receptor was isolated from a man in his sixties with HIV. The chain carries TRBV7-9 and TRBJ2-1; 12 bases are shared with TRBD2. CDR3 in DNA: TGTGCCAGCAGCCCACGGGGACTAGCGGGTTACAATGAGCAGTTCTTC. Translation gives CASSPRGLAGYNEQFF.